The 22 T cell receptor beta chains presented below share a single source sample, sequenced in a study of radiotherapy plus CTLA-4 blockade in lung cancer. Data came from immunoSEQ multiplex PCR; TCRdb stores just in-frame clones and leaves some out. The sample holds tens of thousands of clones, 65% to 85% seen once. Specimen: peripheral blood, collected from a patient treated with radiotherapy plus ipilimumab. These receptors came from a human donor with non-small cell lung cancer whose response to radiotherapy plus ipilimumab could not be evaluated.

Note on this clone: This same CDR3 is encoded by further DNA sequences in the sample. J is TRBJ2-7 and V is TRBV4-2, with 8 bases identical to TRBD1. CDR1 LGHNA and CDR2 YNFKEQ come from the germline V gene. The length of the CDR3 is 13 residues. The ends lost 4 bases at V and 5 bases at J; junction bases unmatched: 4. Written as DNA, the CDR3 is TGTGCCAGCAGCCCCGGACAGGGTGACGAGCAGTACTTC. Protein: CASSPGQGDEQYF.

The sample holds a few counts of this clone. The chain couples TRBV5-1 to TRBJ2-5; TRBD2 aligns across 14 bases. Germline values: CDR1 SGHRS, CDR2 YFSETQ. The CDR3 covers 18 residues. V was pared by 3 bases and J by 5 bases, with 12 bases of the junction left unmatched. In DNA form, the CDR3 reads TGCGCCAGCAGCTGGGGGGGACTAGCGGGGGTCAGTCGGGAGACCCAGTACTTC. This sequence encodes CASSWGGLAGVSRETQYF. Looking up the rest from reference TRBV5-1 and TRBJ2-5 gives the full variable domain: KAGVTQTPRYLIKTRGQQVTLSCSPISGHRSVSWYQQTPGQGLQFLFEYFSETQRNKGNFPGRFSGRQFSNSRSEMNVSTLELGDSALYLCASSWGGLAGVSRETQYFGPGTRLLVL.

The V call is TRBV11-1, the J call TRBJ1-2; 9 nucleotides agree with TRBD1. Germline CDR1 reads SGHAT; CDR2 reads FQDESV (reference sequence). V was pared by 5 bases and J by 5 bases, with 9 bases of the junction left unmatched. CDR3 length: 15 amino acids. In DNA form, the CDR3 reads TGTGCCAGCAGCGAACTGGACAGGGGCGGGTATGGCTACACCTTC. This encodes CASSELDRGGYGYTF.

The chain employs TRBV25-1 and TRBJ2-7, with 7 bases lining up with TRBD2. CDR3 size: 13 residues. The trim removed 7 bases at V and 3 bases at J, leaving 6 bases unmatched. The germline CDR1 and CDR2 sequences are MGHDK and SYGVNS. CDR3 loop: CASTSSGVYEQYF. The DNA for the CDR3 is TGTGCCAGCACCTCCAGCGGGGTCTACGAGCAGTACTTC.

V gene TRBV6-6 combines with J gene TRBJ1-2; D uncertain. Trimming took off 6 bases at V and 6 bases at J, with 17 bases between the two ends. This CDR3 spans 14 amino acids. Germline-derived CDR1 and CDR2 are MNHNY and SVGAGI (reference sequence). In nucleotides, the CDR3 is TGTGCCAGCAGCAATAACCCTCGAGGGCATGGCTACACCTTC. Encoded protein: CASSNNPRGHGYTF.

This clone occurred a few times. The CDR3 DNA reads TGTGCCAGCAGCCACAGGAAGTCCGAGCAGTACTTC. This translates into CASSHRKSEQYF. The chain links TRBV13 to TRBJ2-7; weak D call: TRBD1 (5 bases). The V end lost 5 bases, the J end lost 6 bases, and 11 bases lay between the germline ends. CDR3 size: 12 residues. Germline CDR1 reads PRHDT; CDR2 reads FYEKMQ (reference sequence).

CDR3 loop: CASSPAGGRDEQYF. The CDR3 DNA reads as TGTGCCAGCAGCCCAGCGGGAGGACGGGACGAGCAGTACTTC. The V call is TRBV7-9, the J call TRBJ2-7, with 9 bases lining up with TRBD2. CDR3 length: 14 amino acids. The germline V gene has CDR1 SEHNR and CDR2 FQNEAQ (reference sequence). Trimming at V came to 5 bases and at J to 5 bases, leaving 7 bases not matched to a gene.

The rearrangement joins TRBV15 to TRBJ2-5; 9 nucleotides line up with TRBD1. Gene TRBJ2-7 matches the end of the DNA better, so the J call may be wrong. CDR3 length: 18 amino acids. Germline V gives CDR1 LNHNV, CDR2 YYDKDF (reference sequence). The CDR3 region is CATSRDRDRGFPSYEQYF. CDR3 nucleotides: TGTGCCACCAGCAGAGATCGCGACAGGGGGTTTCCCTCCTACGAGCAGTACTTC.

The chain recombines TRBV28 with TRBJ1-2, with D possibly being TRBD1 (5 bases). Germline CDR1 is MDHEN and CDR2 is SYDVKM. V lost 4 bases, J lost 4 bases, and 13 bases lay in between. This CDR3 comprises 14 residues. In DNA, the CDR3 is TGTGCCAGCAGTTCCTCAGGGCCTCCCTATGGCTACACCTTC. Translation gives CASSSSGPPYGYTF.

The chain combines TRBV28 with TRBJ1-5; tentatively, D is TRBD1 (5 bases). Trimming removed 6 bases at V and 4 bases at J, with 19 bases between. The CDR3 is made up of 16 amino acids. Germline loops: CDR1 MDHEN, CDR2 SYDVKM. CDR3 in amino acids: CASRPEGEGRNQPQHF. CDR3 DNA: TGTGCCAGCAGGCCCGAAGGGGAGGGGCGTAATCAGCCCCAGCATTTT.

The chain employs TRBV11-2 and TRBJ2-1; no definite D call. The CDR3 consists of 12 residues. Trimming left V 0 bases short and J 13 bases short, with 10 bases between. CDR1 SGHAT and CDR2 FQNNGV come from the germline V gene. CDR3 in amino acids: CASSLERTSQFF. CDR3 bases: TGTGCCAGCAGCTTAGAGCGAACGAGCCAGTTCTTC.

The V and J genes are TRBV7-8 and TRBJ1-2; 8 bases map to TRBD1. This CDR3 comprises 17 residues. Germline-derived CDR1 and CDR2 are SGHVS and FQNEAQ. V lost 0 bases to trimming and J lost 5 bases; unmatched junction nucleotides: 11. DNA for the CDR3: TGTGCCAGCAGCTTAGCAACAGGGGGGAATATCGGGTATGGCTACACCTTC. Protein: CASSLATGGNIGYGYTF.

The V call is TRBV2, the J call TRBJ2-2; the D is unclear. The V gene lost 3 bases and the J gene lost 4 bases, with 6 bases spanning the gap. The CDR3 runs to 13 residues. The V gene's germline CDR1 is SNHLY and CDR2 FYNNEI. The DNA for the CDR3 is TGTGCCAGCAGTGATACACCCACCGGGGAGCTGTTTTTT. Translation gives CASSDTPTGELFF.

This clone was seen more than once but under ten times. This chain connects TRBV4-1 to TRBJ1-5, with 9 bases identical to TRBD1. Germline V gene sequence: CDR1 MGHRA, CDR2 YSYEKL. The CDR3 length is 16 residues. Unmatched junction bases numbered 7, after V lost 1 base and J lost 6 bases. The CDR3 loop reads CASSQVPYRGPQPQHF. The CDR3 DNA sequence: TGCGCCAGCAGCCAAGTCCCCTACAGGGGGCCTCAGCCCCAGCATTTT.

The V gene is TRBV28, the J gene TRBJ2-7, with 10 bases that match TRBD1. Looked up from germline, CDR1 is MDHEN and CDR2 is SYDVKM. The CDR3 spans 13 residues. V shed 6 bases and J 4 bases; nucleotides not matched to a gene: 3. This chain's CDR3 is CASRTGGRYEQYF. The CDR3 DNA reads TGTGCCAGCAGGACAGGGGGCCGTTACGAGCAGTACTTC. The complete variable domain, with remaining parts taken from reference TRBV28 and TRBJ2-7, reads DVKVTQSSRYLVKRTGEKVFLECVQDMDHENMFWYRQDPGLGLRLIYFSYDVKMKEKGDIPEGYSVSREKKERFSLILESASTNQTSMYLCASRTGGRYEQYFGPGTRLTVT.

V gene TRBV4-3 combines with J gene TRBJ1-6; D unresolved. In germline, CDR1 is LGHNA, CDR2 YSLEER. This CDR3 comprises 16 residues. Trimming removed 3 bases from V and 8 bases from J, with 17 bases in between. CDR3: CASSQGVPGSDSPLHF. CDR3 bases: TGCGCCAGCAGCCAGGGAGTCCCGGGGTCGGATTCACCCCTCCACTTT.

This clone appeared once. This chain uses TRBV19 with TRBJ2-3; tentatively, D is TRBD2 (6 bases). Germline values: CDR1 LNHDA, CDR2 SQIVND (reference sequence). This CDR3 spans 16 amino acids. The V end was cut by 2 bases, the J end by 7 bases, with 19 bases between. CDR3 sequence reads: CASSISGAGPGNTQYF. The CDR3 nucleotides read TGTGCCAGTAGTATAAGTGGAGCGGGCCCCGGAAATACGCAGTATTTT.

The gene calls are TRBV5-1 and TRBJ2-7; TRBD2 is a possible D gene (5 bases). CDR3 length: 14 amino acids. V gave up 0 bases and J gave up 3 bases, with 10 bases separating them. In germline, CDR1 is SGHRS, CDR2 YFSETQ. The chain's CDR3 is CASSLGERHYEQYF. The CDR3 DNA sequence: TGCGCCAGCAGCTTGGGGGAGCGGCACTACGAGCAGTACTTC.

This clone has only one observation. This chain connects TRBV25-1 to TRBJ2-3, with TRBD2 identical over 11 bases. Unmatched junction bases numbered 8, after V lost 5 bases and J lost 1 base. The CDR3 is 17 residues long. CDR1 is MGHDK, CDR2 SYGVNS, per germline. CDR3 loop: CASSSGGGLAGTDTQYF. The CDR3 DNA is TGTGCCAGCAGTTCCGGTGGGGGACTAGCGGGCACAGATACGCAGTATTTT.

The chain is built from TRBV5-1 and TRBJ2-5; TRBD2 matches at 14 bases. The CDR3 runs to 15 residues. The ends lost 4 bases at V and 4 bases at J; junction bases unmatched: 3. Germline values: CDR1 SGHRS, CDR2 YFSETQ. The CDR3 DNA follows: TGCGCCAGCAGCCCAGGGACTAGCGGGGGAGAGACCCAGTACTTC. It specifies CASSPGTSGGETQYF.

The chain employs TRBV18 and TRBJ1-5; possible D gene TRBD1, 5 bases. The CDR3 extends over 14 amino acids. Between the trimmed V and J ends, which lost 4 bases and 4 bases, there was a span of 11 bases. CDR1 and CDR2 from the germline V gene are KGHSH and LQKENI. In nucleotides, the CDR3 is TGTGCCAGCTCACGGCAGGGTGGTAATCAGCCCCAGCATTTT. Translation gives CASSRQGGNQPQHF.

The V and J genes are TRBV28 and TRBJ2-7; 13 nucleotides match TRBD2. Germline V lookup: CDR1 MDHEN, CDR2 SYDVKM. Trimming took 3 bases from V and 2 from J; bases not matched to a gene: 4. CDR3 size: 16 residues. Here the CDR3 DNA reads TGTGCCAGCAGTTTTACACTAGCGGGAGGGACCTACGAGCAGTACTTC. It specifies CASSFTLAGGTYEQYF.